The clone carrying this T cell receptor (beta chain) was recorded once. The target antigen is unknown. One entry per CDR3 protein results from TCRdb running MiXCR on the reads. The table includes more than 30,000 distinct CDR3 sequences, 40% to 65% detected once. V dropped 6 bases and J dropped 2 bases, with 17 bases sitting between them. Germline V gene lookup returns CDR1 MNHEY and CDR2 SMNVEV (reference sequence). The CDR3 runs to 15 residues. This sample is drawn from a study of T cell repertoires in cytomegalovirus infection. The V gene is TRBV27, the J gene TRBJ2-7; possible D gene TRBD2, 6 bases. The sequences come from CD8+ T cells from cultured PBMCs, collected from culture after CMV antigen stimulation. The receptor was isolated from a human donor in good health (CMV status not recorded). Some clones in this sample may be carry-over from other donors' samples. Written as DNA, the CDR3 is TGTGCCAGCAGCCGAGGGACTCGGAGTACCTACGAGCAGTACTTC. This encodes CASSRGTRSTYEQYF.